The 5 T cell receptor beta chains below all came from one sample that was sequenced in a study of cytomegalovirus exposure and HLA in healthy donors. Both 60 Vbeta primers and 13 Jbeta primers went into the PCR. The repertoire was sequenced with immunoSEQ multiplex PCR; TCRdb's copy has only in-frame clones and lacks some. The sample consists of some 170,000 clones, over 75% of them appearing once. Sequencing used PBMCs. All receptors derive from a woman aged 30 to 39 in good health and CMV-seronegative.

V usage is TRBV9 and J usage is TRBJ1-2; D unresolved. Trimming pared 3 bases from V and 5 bases from J, leaving 26 bases between. The CDR3 consists of 18 residues. CDR1 SGDLS and CDR2 YYNGEE come from the germline V gene. CDR3 bases: TGTGCCAGCAGCGAAGATTTCGGCGGGGAGGGCACTTTTTATGGCTACACCTTC. Encoded protein: CASSEDFGGEGTFYGYTF.

This clone has more than one count but fewer than ten. This chain connects TRBV5-1 to TRBJ1-1; D is unresolved. This CDR3 is 14 amino acids long. Per germline, CDR1 SGHRS and CDR2 YFSETQ. The ends were cut back, 1 base at V and 6 bases at J, with 13 bases in the middle. CDR3 sequence: CASSLRHASSEAFF. For the CDR3, the DNA is TGCGCCAGCAGCTTGAGACACGCCAGCTCTGAAGCTTTCTTT.

The chain carries TRBV7-3 and TRBJ1-1; possible D gene TRBD1, 5 bases. Germline V gene sequence: CDR1 SGHTA, CDR2 FQGTGA. V was shortened by 5 bases and J by 5 bases, with 15 bases between the two germline ends. The length of the CDR3 is 14 residues. The CDR3 loop reads CASSGHWGRTEAFF. DNA for the CDR3: TGTGCCAGCAGCGGTCATTGGGGCCGTACTGAAGCTTTCTTT.

The V call is TRBV9, the J call TRBJ2-2; TRBD2 aligns across 7 bases. CDR1 is SGDLS and CDR2 is YYNGEE in the germline V gene. The CDR3 contains 14 residues. Losses at the gene ends were 1 base for V and 5 bases for J; bases not matched to a gene: 2. CDR3: CASSVFSGTGELFF. Written as DNA, the CDR3 is TGTGCCAGCAGCGTATTTAGCGGGACCGGGGAGCTGTTTTTT.

This clone was observed a handful of times. The chain couples TRBV29-1 to TRBJ2-1, with 10 bases lining up with TRBD1. The CDR3 spans 13 residues. Germline CDR1 and CDR2: SQVTM and ANQGSEA. J was trimmed by 8 bases and V by 7 bases; bases with no gene match: 8. CDR3 residues: CSADRGRRDEQFF. Written as DNA, the CDR3 is TGCAGCGCCGACAGGGGGCGCCGGGATGAGCAGTTCTTC.